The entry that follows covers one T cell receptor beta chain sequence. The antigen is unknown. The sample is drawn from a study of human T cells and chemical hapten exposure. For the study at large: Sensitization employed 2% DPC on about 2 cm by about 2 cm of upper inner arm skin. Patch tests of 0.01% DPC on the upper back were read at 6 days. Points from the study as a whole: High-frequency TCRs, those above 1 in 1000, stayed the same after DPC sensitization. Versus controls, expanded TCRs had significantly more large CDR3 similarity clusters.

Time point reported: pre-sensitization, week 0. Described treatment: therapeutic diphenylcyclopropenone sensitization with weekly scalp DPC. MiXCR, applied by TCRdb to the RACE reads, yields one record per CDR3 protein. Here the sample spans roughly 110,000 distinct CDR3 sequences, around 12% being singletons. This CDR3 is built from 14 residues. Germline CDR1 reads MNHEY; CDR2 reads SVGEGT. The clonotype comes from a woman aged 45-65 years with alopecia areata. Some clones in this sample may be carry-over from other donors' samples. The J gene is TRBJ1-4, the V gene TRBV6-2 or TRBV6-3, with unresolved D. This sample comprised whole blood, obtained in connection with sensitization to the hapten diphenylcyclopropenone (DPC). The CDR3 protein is CAARRGLRNEKLFF. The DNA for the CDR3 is TGTGCTGCCCGCCGTGGACTGCGGAATGAAAAACTGTTTTTT.